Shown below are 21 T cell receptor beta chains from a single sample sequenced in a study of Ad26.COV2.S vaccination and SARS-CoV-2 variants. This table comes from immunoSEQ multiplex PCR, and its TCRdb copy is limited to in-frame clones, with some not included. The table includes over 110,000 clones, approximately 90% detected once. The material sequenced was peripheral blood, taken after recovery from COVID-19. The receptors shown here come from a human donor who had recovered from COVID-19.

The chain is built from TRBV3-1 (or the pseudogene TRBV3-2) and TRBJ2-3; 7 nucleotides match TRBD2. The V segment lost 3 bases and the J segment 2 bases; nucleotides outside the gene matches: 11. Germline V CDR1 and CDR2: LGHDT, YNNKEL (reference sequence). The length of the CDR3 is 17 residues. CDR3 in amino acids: CASSHSPRGGPTDTQYF. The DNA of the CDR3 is TGTGCCAGCAGCCACTCCCCCCGGGGAGGGCCCACAGATACGCAGTATTTT.

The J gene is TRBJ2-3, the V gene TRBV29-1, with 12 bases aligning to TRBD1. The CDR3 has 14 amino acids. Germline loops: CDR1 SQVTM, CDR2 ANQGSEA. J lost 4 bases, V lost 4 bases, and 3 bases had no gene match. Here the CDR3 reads CSVAGTGGADTQYF. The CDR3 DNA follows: TGCAGCGTTGCTGGGACAGGGGGCGCAGATACGCAGTATTTT.

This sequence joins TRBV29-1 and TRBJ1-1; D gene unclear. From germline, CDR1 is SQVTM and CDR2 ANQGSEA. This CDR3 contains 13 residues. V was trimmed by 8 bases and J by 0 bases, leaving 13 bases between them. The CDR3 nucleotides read TGCAGCTCCCGGAATGCAGTGAACACTGAAGCTTTCTTT. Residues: CSSRNAVNTEAFF.

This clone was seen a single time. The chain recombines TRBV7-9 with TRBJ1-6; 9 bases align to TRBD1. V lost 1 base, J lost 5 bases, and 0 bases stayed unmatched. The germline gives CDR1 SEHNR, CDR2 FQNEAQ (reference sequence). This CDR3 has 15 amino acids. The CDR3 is CASSLGTGDNSPLHF. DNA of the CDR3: TGTGCCAGCAGCTTAGGGACAGGGGATAATTCACCCCTCCACTTT. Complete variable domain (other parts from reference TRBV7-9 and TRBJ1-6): DTGVSQNPRHKITKRGQNVTFRCDPISEHNRLYWYRQTLGQGPEFLTYFQNEAQLEKSRLLSDRFSAERPKGSFSTLEIQRTEQGDSAMYLCASSLGTGDNSPLHFGNGTRLTVT.

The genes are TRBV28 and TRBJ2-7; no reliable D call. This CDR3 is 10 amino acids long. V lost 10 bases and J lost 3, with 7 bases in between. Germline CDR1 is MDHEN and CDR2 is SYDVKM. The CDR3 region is CATRHYEQYF. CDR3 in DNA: TGTGCCACCAGACACTACGAGCAGTACTTC.

Here the CDR3 DNA reads TGTGCCAGTAGTATAGAAGGGATAACAGGCCAACCCAGGAACACTGAAGCTTTCTTT. Translated: CASSIEGITGQPRNTEAFF. This chain links TRBV19 with TRBJ1-1; D is possibly TRBD1 (5 bases). Trimming stripped 0 bases from V and 1 base from J, with 21 bases between. The CDR3 runs 19 residues. The germline CDR1 and CDR2 sequences are LNHDA and SQIVND (reference sequence).

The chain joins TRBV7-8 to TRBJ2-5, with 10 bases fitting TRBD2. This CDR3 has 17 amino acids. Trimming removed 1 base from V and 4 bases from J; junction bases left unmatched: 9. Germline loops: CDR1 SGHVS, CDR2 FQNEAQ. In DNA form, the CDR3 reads TGTGCCAGCAGCTTAGTCCCCCTAGCGGGGGTTGGAGAGACCCAGTACTTC. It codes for CASSLVPLAGVGETQYF.

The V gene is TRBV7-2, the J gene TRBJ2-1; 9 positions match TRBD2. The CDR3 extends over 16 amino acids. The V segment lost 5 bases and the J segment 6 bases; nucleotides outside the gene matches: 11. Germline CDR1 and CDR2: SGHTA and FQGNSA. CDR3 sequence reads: CASSLASGDGFNEQFF. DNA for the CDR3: TGTGCCAGCAGCCTCGCTAGCGGGGACGGGTTCAATGAGCAGTTCTTC.

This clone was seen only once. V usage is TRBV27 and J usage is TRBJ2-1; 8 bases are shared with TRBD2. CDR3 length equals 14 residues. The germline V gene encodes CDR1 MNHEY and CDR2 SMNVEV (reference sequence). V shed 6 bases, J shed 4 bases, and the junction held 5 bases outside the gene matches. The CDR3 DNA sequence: TGTGCCAGCAGCCTCGGACTAGCATACAATGAGCAGTTCTTC. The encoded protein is CASSLGLAYNEQFF.

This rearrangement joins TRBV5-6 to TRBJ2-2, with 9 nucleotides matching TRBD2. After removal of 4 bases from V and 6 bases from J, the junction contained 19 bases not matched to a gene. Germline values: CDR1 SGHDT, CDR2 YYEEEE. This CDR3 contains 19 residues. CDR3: CASSPEVELAGLHAGELFF. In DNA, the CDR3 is TGTGCCAGCAGCCCGGAGGTGGAGCTAGCGGGACTCCACGCCGGGGAGCTGTTTTTT. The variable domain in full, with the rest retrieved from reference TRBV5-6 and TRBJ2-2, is DAGVTQSPTHLIKTRGQQVTLRCSPKSGHDTVSWYQQALGQGPQFIFQYYEEEERQRGNFPDRFSGHQFPNYSSELNVNALLLGDSALYLCASSPEVELAGLHAGELFFGEGSRLTVL.

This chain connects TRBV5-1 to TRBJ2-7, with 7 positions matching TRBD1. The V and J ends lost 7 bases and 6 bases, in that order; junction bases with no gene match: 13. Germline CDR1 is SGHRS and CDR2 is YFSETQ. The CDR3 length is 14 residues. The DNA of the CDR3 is TGCGCCAGCGCCTTTGACAGGGATGGAGGCGAGCAGTACTTC. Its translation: CASAFDRDGGEQYF. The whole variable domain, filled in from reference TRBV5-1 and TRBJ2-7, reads KAGVTQTPRYLIKTRGQQVTLSCSPISGHRSVSWYQQTPGQGLQFLFEYFSETQRNKGNFPGRFSGRQFSNSRSEMNVSTLELGDSALYLCASAFDRDGGEQYFGPGTRLTVT.

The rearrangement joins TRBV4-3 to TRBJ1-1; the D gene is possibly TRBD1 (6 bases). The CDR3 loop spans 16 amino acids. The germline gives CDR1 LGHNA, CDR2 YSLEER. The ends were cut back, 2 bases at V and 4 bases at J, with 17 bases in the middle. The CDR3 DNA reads TGCGCCAGCAGCCAATCCGGGCAGGGGTGGGTCACTGAAGCTTTCTTT. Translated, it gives CASSQSGQGWVTEAFF.

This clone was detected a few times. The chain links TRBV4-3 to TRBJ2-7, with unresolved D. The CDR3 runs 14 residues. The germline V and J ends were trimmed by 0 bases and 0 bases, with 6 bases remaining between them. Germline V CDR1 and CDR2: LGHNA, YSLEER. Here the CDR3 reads CASSQEWNSYEQYF. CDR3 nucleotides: TGCGCCAGCAGCCAAGAATGGAACTCCTACGAGCAGTACTTC.

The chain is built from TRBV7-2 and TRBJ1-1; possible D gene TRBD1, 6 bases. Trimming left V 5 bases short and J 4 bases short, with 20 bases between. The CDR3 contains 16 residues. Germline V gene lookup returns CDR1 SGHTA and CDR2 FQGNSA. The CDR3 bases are TGTGCCAGCAGCCCCTACAGGGCATCGGGGAGCACTGAAGCTTTCTTT. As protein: CASSPYRASGSTEAFF. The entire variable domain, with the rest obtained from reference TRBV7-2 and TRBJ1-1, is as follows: GAGVSQSPSNKVTEKGKDVELRCDPISGHTALYWYRQSLGQGLEFLIYFQGNSAPDKSGLPSDRFSAERTGGSVSTLTIQRTQQEDSAVYLCASSPYRASGSTEAFFGQGTRLTVV.

DNA of the CDR3: TGTGCCAGCAGCTTAGGGACAGAGCAGTACTTC. Translation gives CASSLGTEQYF. This chain connects TRBV13 to TRBJ2-7; D is ambiguous. The CDR3 totals 11 residues. The V gene's germline CDR1 is PRHDT and CDR2 FYEKMQ (reference sequence). The V end was cut by 0 bases, the J end by 7 bases, with 4 bases between. Full variable domain (rest looked up from reference TRBV13 and TRBJ2-7): AAGVIQSPRHLIKEKRETATLKCYPIPRHDTVYWYQQGPGQDPQFLISFYEKMQSDKGSIPDRFSAQQFSDYHSELNMSSLELGDSALYFCASSLGTEQYFGPGTRLTVT.

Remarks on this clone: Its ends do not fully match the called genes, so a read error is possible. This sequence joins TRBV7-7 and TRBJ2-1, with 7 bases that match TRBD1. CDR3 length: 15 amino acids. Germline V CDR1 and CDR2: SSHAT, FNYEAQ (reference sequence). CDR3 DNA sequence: TGTGCTAGCAGCATGGACAGGAGAACCTACAATGAGCAGTTCTTC. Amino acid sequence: CASSMDRRTYNEQFF.

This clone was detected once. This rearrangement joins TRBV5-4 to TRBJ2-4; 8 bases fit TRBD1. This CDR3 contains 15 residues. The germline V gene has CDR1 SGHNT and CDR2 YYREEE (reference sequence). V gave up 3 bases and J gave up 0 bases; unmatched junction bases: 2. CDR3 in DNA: TGTGCCAGCAGCTATGGACAGGGAGCCAAAAACATTCAGTACTTC. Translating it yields CASSYGQGAKNIQYF. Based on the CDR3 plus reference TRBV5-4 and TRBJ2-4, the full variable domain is ETGVTQSPTHLIKTRGQQVTLRCSSQSGHNTVSWYQQALGQGPQFIFQYYREEENGRGNFPPRFSGLQFPNYSSELNVNALELDDSALYLCASSYGQGAKNIQYFGAGTRLSVL.

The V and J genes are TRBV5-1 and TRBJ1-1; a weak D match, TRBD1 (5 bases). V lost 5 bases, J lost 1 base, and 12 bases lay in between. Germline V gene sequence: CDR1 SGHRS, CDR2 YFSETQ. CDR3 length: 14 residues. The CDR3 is CASRRTTENTEAFF. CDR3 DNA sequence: TGCGCCAGCAGAAGGACAACTGAGAACACTGAAGCTTTCTTT.

CDR3 loop: CAWSVGQGVTGELFF. CDR3 in DNA: TGTGCCTGGAGTGTAGGACAGGGGGTGACCGGGGAGCTGTTTTTT. V is TRBV30 and J is TRBJ2-2, with 10 bases matching TRBD1. Germline-derived CDR1 and CDR2 are GTSNPN and SVGIG (reference sequence). Germline trimming cut 0 bases from V and 5 bases from J; bases unmatched to any gene: 3. CDR3 length: 15 amino acids.

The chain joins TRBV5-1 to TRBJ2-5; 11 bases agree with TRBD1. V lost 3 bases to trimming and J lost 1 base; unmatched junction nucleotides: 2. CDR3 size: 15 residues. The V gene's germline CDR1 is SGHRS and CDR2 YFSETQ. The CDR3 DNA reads TGCGCCAGCAGCTGGGGGACAGGGGGCCAAGAGACCCAGTACTTC. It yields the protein CASSWGTGGQETQYF.

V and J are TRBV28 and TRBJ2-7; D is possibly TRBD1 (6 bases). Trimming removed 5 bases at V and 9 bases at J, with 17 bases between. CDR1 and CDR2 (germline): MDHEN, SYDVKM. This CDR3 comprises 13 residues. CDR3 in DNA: TGTGCCAGCAGTCTCAGGGGCGCTTTGGTGCAGTACTTC. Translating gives CASSLRGALVQYF. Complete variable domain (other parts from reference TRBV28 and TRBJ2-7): DVKVTQSSRYLVKRTGEKVFLECVQDMDHENMFWYRQDPGLGLRLIYFSYDVKMKEKGDIPEGYSVSREKKERFSLILESASTNQTSMYLCASSLRGALVQYFGPGTRLTVT.